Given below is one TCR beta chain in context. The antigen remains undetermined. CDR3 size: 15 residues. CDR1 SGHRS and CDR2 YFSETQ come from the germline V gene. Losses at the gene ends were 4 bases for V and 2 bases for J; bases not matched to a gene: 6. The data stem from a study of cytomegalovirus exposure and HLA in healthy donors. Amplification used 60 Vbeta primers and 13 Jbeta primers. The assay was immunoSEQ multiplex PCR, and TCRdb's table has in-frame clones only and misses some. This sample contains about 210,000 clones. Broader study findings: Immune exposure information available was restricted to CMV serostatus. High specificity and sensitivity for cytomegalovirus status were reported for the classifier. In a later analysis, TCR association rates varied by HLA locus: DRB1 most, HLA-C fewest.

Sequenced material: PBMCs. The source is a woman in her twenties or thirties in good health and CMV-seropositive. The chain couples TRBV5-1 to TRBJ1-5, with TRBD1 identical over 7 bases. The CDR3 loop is CASSPDQGGNQPQHF. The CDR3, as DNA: TGCGCCAGCAGCCCGGACCAGGGGGGCAATCAGCCCCAGCATTTT.